The 21 T cell receptor beta chains below come from one sample, sequenced in a study of CD8+CD57+ T cells in acquired aplastic anemia. TCR beta VDJ combinations and CDR3 sequences were profiled from genomic DNA. TCRdb independently ran MiXCR on the reads; one entry per CDR3 protein. Among hundreds of thousands of distinct CDR3 sequences listed, about two thirds were seen once. Material for sequencing was sorted CD4+, CD8+, or CD8+CD57+ T cells (not recorded which) from PBMCs. The receptors shown here come from a human donor in good health, serving as a control.

A remark on this clonotype: The CDR3 does not close with the conserved phenylalanine or tryptophan, likely indicating a read error. It is unclear where the CDR3 begins or ends on the DNA, so no DNA is shown, and the CDR3 is as TCRdb lists it. The rearrangement joins TRBV7-2 to TRBJ1-2; the table's TRBD1 call for D was not verified on the DNA. A total of 13 residues make up the CDR3, ends included. Germline CDR1 and CDR2: SGHTA and FQGNSA. The CDR3 loop is CASSLGRGPDTQY.

This clonotype showed up just once. The V call is TRBV7-3, the J call TRBJ1-5; D is ambiguous. The J call may be mistaken, given a closer DNA end match to TRBJ2-7. This CDR3 is 13 amino acids long. The germline V gene has CDR1 SGHTA and CDR2 FQGTGA. CDR3 protein: CASLHHGSYEQYF. The CDR3 DNA is TGTGCCAGTTTACATCATGGCTCCTACGAGCAGTACTTC.

There are many counts of this clonotype. This chain uses TRBV7-2 with TRBJ2-7; 10 bases map to TRBD1. Unmatched junction bases numbered 9, after V lost 5 bases and J lost 2 bases. Germline values: CDR1 SGHTA, CDR2 FQGNSA. The CDR3 contains 16 residues. This chain's CDR3 is CASSPRPGTGAYEQYF. CDR3 in DNA: TGTGCCAGCAGCCCCCGCCCGGGGACAGGGGCCTACGAGCAGTACTTC.

This chain links TRBV9 with TRBJ2-7; TRBD1 might be the D (5 bases). Germline assignment: CDR1 SGDLS and CDR2 YYNGEE. This CDR3 has 15 amino acids. Trimming cost V 4 bases and J 10 bases, with 24 bases left between them. CDR3 DNA sequence: TGTGCCAGCAGCCACACAGGCTACGGCCAGTACTTCCAGTACTTC. Translated, it gives CASSHTGYGQYFQYF. Using reference TRBV9 and TRBJ2-7 for the parts outside the CDR3, the full variable domain is DSGVTQTPKHLITATGQRVTLRCSPRSGDLSVYWYQQSLDQGLQFLIQYYNGEERAKGNILERFSAQQFPDLHSELNLSSLELGDSALYFCASSHTGYGQYFQYFGPGTRLTVT.

CDR3 nucleotide sequence: TGCAGTGCTTTGGACAGGTCGCCGCCCCTCCACTTT. It codes for CSALDRSPPLHF. V is TRBV20-1 and J is TRBJ1-6; TRBD1 matches 7 bases. J was trimmed by 13 bases and V by 5 bases; bases with no gene match: 8. CDR1 and CDR2 (germline): DFQATT, SNEGSKA (reference sequence). CDR3 length equals 12 residues.

CDR3 nucleotide sequence: TGTGCCAGCGTGGTTACATTCCTAGGCGGGGAGCTGTTTTTT. It translates to CASVVTFLGGELFF. The chain links TRBV7-3 to TRBJ2-2; D remains unclear. This CDR3 is built from 14 residues. Trimming removed 8 bases at V and 7 bases at J, with 17 bases between. Germline V gene data show CDR1 as SGHTA and CDR2 as FQGTGA.

The V and J genes are TRBV2 and TRBJ2-1; tentative D call: TRBD1 (5 bases). The CDR3 has 17 residues. The germline CDR1 and CDR2 sequences are SNHLY and FYNNEI. Trimming took off 4 bases at V and 2 bases at J, with 18 bases between the two ends. The CDR3 loop reads CASSAGSRKGAYNEQFF. CDR3 nucleotide sequence: TGTGCCAGCAGTGCTGGCTCACGGAAAGGGGCCTACAATGAGCAGTTCTTC. The variable domain in full, with the rest retrieved from reference TRBV2 and TRBJ2-1, is EPEVTQTPSHQVTQMGQEVILRCVPISNHLYFYWYRQILGQKVEFLVSFYNNEISEKSEIFDDQFSVERPDGSNFTLKIRSTKLEDSAMYFCASSAGSRKGAYNEQFFGPGTRLTVL.

With regard to this clonotype: The limits of the CDR3 on the DNA are not certain, so only TCRdb's listed CDR3 is given. The rearrangement joins TRBV7-9 to TRBJ2-7. Termini included, the CDR3 measures 13 amino acids. The germline V gene has CDR1 SEHNR and CDR2 FQNEAQ (reference sequence). Here the CDR3 reads CASSLQSTEAFFV.

As concerns this clonotype: Mismatch with germline at one junction end may stem from a read error. The chain uses TRBV20-1 and TRBJ2-5, with TRBD2 as a possible D gene (6 bases). The CDR3 runs 11 residues. CDR1 is DFQATT, CDR2 SNEGSKA, per germline (reference sequence). CDR3 amino acids: CSARRELPNNF. The CDR3 coding sequence is TGCAGTGCTAGACGGGAGCTCCCCAACAACTTC.

The chain employs TRBV11-2 and TRBJ2-3; possibly TRBD1 or TRBD2 for D (5 bases each). V was clipped by 7 bases and J by 10 bases, with 27 bases between them. CDR3 length: 16 residues. Germline V gene lookup returns CDR1 SGHAT and CDR2 FQNNGV. CDR3 amino acids: CASTTVPGTIPNAQYF. The CDR3 nucleotides read TGTGCCAGCACCACAGTCCCAGGGACGATCCCCAATGCGCAGTATTTT.

The chain uses TRBV10-3 and TRBJ2-2; TRBD1 matches 8 bases. CDR1 ENHRY and CDR2 SYGVKD come from the germline V gene. The CDR3 covers 16 residues. Trimming removed 6 bases from V and 5 bases from J; junction bases left unmatched: 11. CDR3 loop: CAIRGTSRGPTGELFF. The CDR3 DNA is TGTGCCATCAGAGGGACGAGCAGGGGGCCGACCGGGGAGCTGTTTTTT.

The chain carries TRBV5-1 and TRBJ2-5; TRBD2 agrees at 12 bases. The CDR3 loop spans 19 amino acids. With V trimmed by 0 bases and J by 3 bases, 12 bases remained unmatched. CDR1 SGHRS and CDR2 YFSETQ come from the germline V gene. CDR3 loop: CASSLGLAGASGREETQYF. The CDR3 region has the DNA TGCGCCAGCAGCTTGGGACTAGCGGGGGCGAGCGGGCGAGAAGAGACCCAGTACTTC. The whole variable domain, remainder taken from reference TRBV5-1 and TRBJ2-5, is KAGVTQTPRYLIKTRGQQVTLSCSPISGHRSVSWYQQTPGQGLQFLFEYFSETQRNKGNFPGRFSGRQFSNSRSEMNVSTLELGDSALYLCASSLGLAGASGREETQYFGPGTRLLVL.

The genes are TRBV10-2 and TRBJ1-2; TRBD2 matches at 9 bases. The J call may be in error: the DNA end matches TRBJ2-1 better. Germline V gene data show CDR1 as WSHSY and CDR2 as SAAADI. The CDR3 sequence is 16 residues long. This CDR3 reads CASSFSPLAGNVEQFF. The CDR3 DNA is TGCGCCAGCAGTTTTTCTCCACTAGCGGGTAATGTTGAGCAGTTCTTC.

To note about this clonotype: At one end the junction does not follow the germline gene, possibly because of a read error. J is TRBJ2-7 and V is TRBV20-1; 12 bases are a match to TRBD1. In germline, CDR1 is DFQATT, CDR2 SNEGSKA (reference sequence). The CDR3 runs to 14 residues. The CDR3 coding sequence is TGCAGTGCAAGAGGAGGGACAGGGGGCGACGAGCAGTACTTC. It codes for CSARGGTGGDEQYF.

J is TRBJ2-7 and V is TRBV20-1, with 10 bases identical to TRBD1. Per the germline V gene, CDR1 is DFQATT and CDR2 is SNEGSKA (reference sequence). The CDR3 sequence is 15 residues long. With V trimmed by 0 bases and J by 2 bases, 4 bases remained unmatched. The CDR3 DNA follows: TGCAGTGCTAGAGACCCGGGACAGGGGACCTACGAGCAGTACTTC. Translating it yields CSARDPGQGTYEQYF.

The sample holds one count of this clonotype. V and J are TRBV9 and TRBJ1-1; D is unresolved. V was clipped by 4 bases and J by 10 bases, with 20 bases between them. The CDR3 spans 14 residues. Germline V gene data show CDR1 as SGDLS and CDR2 as YYNGEE. CDR3 DNA: TGTGCCAGCAGCCGGGATCGGACGACCAATGCAGCTTTCTTT. Its protein product is CASSRDRTTNAAFF. Full variable domain (outside the CDR3, taken from reference TRBV9 and TRBJ1-1): DSGVTQTPKHLITATGQRVTLRCSPRSGDLSVYWYQQSLDQGLQFLIQYYNGEERAKGNILERFSAQQFPDLHSELNLSSLELGDSALYFCASSRDRTTNAAFFGQGTRLTVV.

This clonotype was detected once. V gene TRBV7-3 combines with J gene TRBJ1-6; 9 bases map to TRBD1. Germline V lookup: CDR1 SGHTA, CDR2 FQGTGA. J gave up 15 bases and V 5 bases, and 17 bases lay outside the gene matches. The CDR3 sequence is 16 residues long. CDR3 DNA: TGTGCCAGCAGCGCAACAGGGGGCACGGAAGATTCTCGCCTCCACTTT. This codes for CASSATGGTEDSRLHF.

The sample holds a few counts of this clonotype. The chain has TRBV2 and TRBJ2-7; unclear D gene. CDR1 SNHLY and CDR2 FYNNEI come from the germline V gene. Trimming removed 5 bases from V and 6 bases from J, with 8 bases in between. The CDR3 contains 11 residues. The CDR3 DNA sequence: TGTGCCAGCAGTTCCGCGGCCGAGCAGTACTTC. Its protein is CASSSAAEQYF.

This clonotype has a count of ten or more. This chain uses TRBV7-2 with TRBJ2-5; 7 bases are a match to TRBD1. Germline V lookup: CDR1 SGHTA, CDR2 FQGNSA. The J segment lost 3 bases and the V segment lost 6 bases, leaving 1 base of the junction unmatched. CDR3 size: 12 residues. The CDR3 DNA sequence: TGTGCCAGCAGTACAGGGGAAGAGACCCAGTACTTC. The encoded protein is CASSTGEETQYF.

For this clonotype: The CDR3 end shows no conserved phenylalanine or tryptophan, and so a read error is likely. No DNA is shown, since the ends of the CDR3 on it are uncertain; the CDR3 is the one TCRdb lists. The V and J genes are TRBV7-3 and TRBJ2-7; the table assigns TRBD1, which was not confirmed against the DNA. Looked up from germline, CDR1 is SGHTA and CDR2 is FQGTGA. The CDR3 length equals 12 residues, ends included. The CDR3 loop reads CASSLNEHGRET.

Details on this clonotype: An end of the junction differs from the germline gene, which may be a read error. The chain carries TRBV7-2 and TRBJ2-1; tentatively, D is TRBD2 (5 bases). Per germline, CDR1 SGHTA and CDR2 FQGNSA. This CDR3 is 14 amino acids long. CDR3 nucleotides: TGTGCCAGCAGCGTAGCGACAAGGTGCAATGAGCAGTTCTTC. It yields the protein CASSVATRCNEQFF.